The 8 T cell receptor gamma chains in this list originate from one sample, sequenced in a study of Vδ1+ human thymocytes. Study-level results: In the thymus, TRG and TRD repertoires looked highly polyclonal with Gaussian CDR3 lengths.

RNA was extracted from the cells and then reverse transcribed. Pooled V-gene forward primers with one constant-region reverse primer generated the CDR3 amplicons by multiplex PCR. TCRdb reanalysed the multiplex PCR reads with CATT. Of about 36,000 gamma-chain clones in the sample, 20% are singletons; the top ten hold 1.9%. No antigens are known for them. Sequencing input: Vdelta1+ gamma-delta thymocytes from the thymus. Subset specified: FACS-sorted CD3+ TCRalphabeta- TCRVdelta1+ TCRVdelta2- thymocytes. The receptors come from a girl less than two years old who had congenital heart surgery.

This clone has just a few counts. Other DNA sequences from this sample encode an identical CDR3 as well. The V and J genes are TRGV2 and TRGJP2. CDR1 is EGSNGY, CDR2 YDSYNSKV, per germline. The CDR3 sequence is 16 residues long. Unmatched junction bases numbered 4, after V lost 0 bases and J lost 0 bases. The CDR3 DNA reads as TGTGCCACCTGGGACGGGTCTTATAGTAGTGATTGGATCAAGACGTTT. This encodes CATWDGSYSSDWIKTF.

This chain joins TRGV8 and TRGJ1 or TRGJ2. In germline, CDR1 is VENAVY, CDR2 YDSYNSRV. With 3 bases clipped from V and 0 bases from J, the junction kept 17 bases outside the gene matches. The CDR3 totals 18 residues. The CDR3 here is CATWDGPPPQWNYYKKLF. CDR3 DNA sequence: TGTGCCACCTGGGATGGGCCCCCTCCACAATGGAATTATTATAAGAAACTCTTT.

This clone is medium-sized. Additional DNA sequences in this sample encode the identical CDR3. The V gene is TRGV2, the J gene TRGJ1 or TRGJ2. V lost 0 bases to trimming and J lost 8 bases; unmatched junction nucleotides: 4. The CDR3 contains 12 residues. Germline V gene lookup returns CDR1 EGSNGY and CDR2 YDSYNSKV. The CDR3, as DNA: TGTGCCACCTGGGACGGGCCCCATAAGAAACTCTTT. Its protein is CATWDGPHKKLF.

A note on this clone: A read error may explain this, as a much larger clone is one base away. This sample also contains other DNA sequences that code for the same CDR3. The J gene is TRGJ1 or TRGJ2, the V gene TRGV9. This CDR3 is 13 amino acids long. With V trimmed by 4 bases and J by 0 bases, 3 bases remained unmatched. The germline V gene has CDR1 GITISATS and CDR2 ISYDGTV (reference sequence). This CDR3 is CALWDLNYYKKLF. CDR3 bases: TGTGCCTTGTGGGATTTGAATTATTATAAGAAACTCTTT.

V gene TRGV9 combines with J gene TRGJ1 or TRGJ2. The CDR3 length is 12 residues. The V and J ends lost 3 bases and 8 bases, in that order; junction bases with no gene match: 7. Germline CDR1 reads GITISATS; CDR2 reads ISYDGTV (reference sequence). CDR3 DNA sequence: TGTGCCTTGTGGGAGAAACGCCATAAGAAACTCTTT. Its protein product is CALWEKRHKKLF.

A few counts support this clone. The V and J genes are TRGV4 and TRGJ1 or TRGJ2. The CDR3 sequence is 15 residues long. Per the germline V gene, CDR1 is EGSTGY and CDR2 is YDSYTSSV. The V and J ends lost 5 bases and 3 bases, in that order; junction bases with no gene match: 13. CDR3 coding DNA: TGTGCCACCTGGGCCCATAACCACCGTTATTATAAGAAACTCTTT. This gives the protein CATWAHNHRYYKKLF.

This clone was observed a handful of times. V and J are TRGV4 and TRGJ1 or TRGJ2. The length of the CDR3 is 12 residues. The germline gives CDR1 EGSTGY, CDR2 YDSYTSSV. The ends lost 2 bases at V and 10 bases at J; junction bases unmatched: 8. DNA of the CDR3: TGTGCCACCTGGGATGAAAGGTCGAAGAAACTCTTT. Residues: CATWDERSKKLF.

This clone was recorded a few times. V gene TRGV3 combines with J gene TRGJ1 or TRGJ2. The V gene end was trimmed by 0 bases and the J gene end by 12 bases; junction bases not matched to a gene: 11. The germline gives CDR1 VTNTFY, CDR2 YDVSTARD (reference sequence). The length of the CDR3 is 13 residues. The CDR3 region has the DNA TGTGCCACCTGGGACAGGCCCTTATGGGGGAAACTCTTT. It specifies CATWDRPLWGKLF.